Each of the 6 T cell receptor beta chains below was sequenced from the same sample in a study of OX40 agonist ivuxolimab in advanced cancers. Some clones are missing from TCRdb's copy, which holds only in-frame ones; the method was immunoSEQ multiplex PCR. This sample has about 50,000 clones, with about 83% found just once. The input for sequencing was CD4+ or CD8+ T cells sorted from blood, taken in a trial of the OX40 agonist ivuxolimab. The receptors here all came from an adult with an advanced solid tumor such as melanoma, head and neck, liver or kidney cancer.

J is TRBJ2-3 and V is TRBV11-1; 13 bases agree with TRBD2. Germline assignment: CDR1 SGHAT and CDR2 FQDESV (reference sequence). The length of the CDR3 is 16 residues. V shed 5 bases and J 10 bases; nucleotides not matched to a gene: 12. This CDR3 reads CASSSGLAGDVMSQYF. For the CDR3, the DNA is TGTGCCAGCAGCAGCGGACTAGCGGGAGACGTTATGTCGCAGTATTTT.

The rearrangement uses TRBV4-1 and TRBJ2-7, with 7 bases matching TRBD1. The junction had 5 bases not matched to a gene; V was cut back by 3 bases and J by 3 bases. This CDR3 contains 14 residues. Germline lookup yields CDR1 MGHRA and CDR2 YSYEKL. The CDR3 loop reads CASSQVQGNYEQYF. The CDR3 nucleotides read TGCGCCAGCAGCCAGGTACAGGGGAACTACGAGCAGTACTTC.

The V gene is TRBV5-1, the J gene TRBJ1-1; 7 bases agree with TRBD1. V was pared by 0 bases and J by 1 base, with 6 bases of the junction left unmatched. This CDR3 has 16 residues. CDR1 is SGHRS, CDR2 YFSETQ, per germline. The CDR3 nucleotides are TGCGCCAGCAGCTTGGCGTTCGACAGGGAGAACACTGAAGCTTTCTTT. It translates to CASSLAFDRENTEAFF.

The CDR3 region is CAIPDPEGGNQPQHF. The CDR3 DNA reads TGCGCCATCCCGGATCCGGAGGGGGGAAATCAGCCCCAGCATTTT. The rearrangement joins TRBV10-1 to TRBJ1-5; tentatively, D is TRBD1 (6 bases). The germline V gene has CDR1 WNHNN and CDR2 SYGVQD (reference sequence). V was trimmed by 10 bases and J by 4 bases, leaving 20 bases between them. The CDR3 covers 15 residues.

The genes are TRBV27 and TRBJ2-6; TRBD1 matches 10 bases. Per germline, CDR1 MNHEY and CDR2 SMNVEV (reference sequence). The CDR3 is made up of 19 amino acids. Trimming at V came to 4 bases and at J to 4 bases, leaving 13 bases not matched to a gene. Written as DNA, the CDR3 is TGTGCCAGCAGTTCTCGAGAGGGGGGACAGGGGCTAGGGGCCAACGTCCTGACTTTC. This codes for CASSSREGGQGLGANVLTF.

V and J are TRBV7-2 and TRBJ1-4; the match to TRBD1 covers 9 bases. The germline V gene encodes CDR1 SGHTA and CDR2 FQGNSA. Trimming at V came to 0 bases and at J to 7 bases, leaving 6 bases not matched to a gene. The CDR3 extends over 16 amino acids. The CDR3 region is CASSLAGQGGGEKLFF. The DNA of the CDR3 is TGTGCCAGCAGCTTAGCGGGACAGGGTGGAGGTGAAAAACTGTTTTTT.